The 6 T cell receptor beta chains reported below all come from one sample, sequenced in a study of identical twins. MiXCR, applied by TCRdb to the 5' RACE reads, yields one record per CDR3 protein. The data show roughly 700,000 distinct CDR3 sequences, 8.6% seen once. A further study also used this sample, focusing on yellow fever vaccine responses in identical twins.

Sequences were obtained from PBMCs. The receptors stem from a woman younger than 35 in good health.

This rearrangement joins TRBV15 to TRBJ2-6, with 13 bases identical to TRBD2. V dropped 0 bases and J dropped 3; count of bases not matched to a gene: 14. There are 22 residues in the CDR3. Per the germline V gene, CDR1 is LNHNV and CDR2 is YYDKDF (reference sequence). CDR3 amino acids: CATSRDGRIPGLAGDGANVLTF. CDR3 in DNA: TGTGCCACCAGCAGAGATGGCCGGATACCCGGACTAGCGGGAGATGGGGCCAACGTCCTGACTTTC.

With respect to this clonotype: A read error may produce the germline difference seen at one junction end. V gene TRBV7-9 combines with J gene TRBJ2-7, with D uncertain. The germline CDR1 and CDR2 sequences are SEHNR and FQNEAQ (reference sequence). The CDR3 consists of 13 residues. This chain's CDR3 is CASSFGRRYGQYF. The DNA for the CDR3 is TGTGCCAGCAGCTTCGGGCGCCGCTACGGGCAGTACTTC. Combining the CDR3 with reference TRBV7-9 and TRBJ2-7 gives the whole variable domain DTGVSQNPRHKITKRGQNVTFRCDPISEHNRLYWYRQTLGQGPEFLTYFQNEAQLEKSRLLSDRFSAERPKGSFSTLEIQRTEQGDSAMYLCASSFGRRYGQYFGPGTRLTVT.

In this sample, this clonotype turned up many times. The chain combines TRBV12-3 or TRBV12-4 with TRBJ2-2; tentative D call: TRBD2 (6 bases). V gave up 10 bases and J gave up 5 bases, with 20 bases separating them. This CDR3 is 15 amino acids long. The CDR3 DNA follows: TGTGCCACGGGAGTATCGGCGGGACGAACCGGGGAGCTGTTTTTT. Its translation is CATGVSAGRTGELFF.

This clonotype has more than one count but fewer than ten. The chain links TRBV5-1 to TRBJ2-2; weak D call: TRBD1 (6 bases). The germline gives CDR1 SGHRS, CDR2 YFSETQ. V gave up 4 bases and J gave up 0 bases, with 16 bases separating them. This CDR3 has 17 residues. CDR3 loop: CASSPSTGFANTGELFF. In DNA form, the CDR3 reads TGCGCCAGCAGCCCATCAACAGGGTTCGCGAACACCGGGGAGCTGTTTTTT.

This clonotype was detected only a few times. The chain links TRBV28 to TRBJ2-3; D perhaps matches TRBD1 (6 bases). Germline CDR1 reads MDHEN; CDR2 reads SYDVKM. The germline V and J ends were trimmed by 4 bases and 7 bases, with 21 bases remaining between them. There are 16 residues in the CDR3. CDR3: CASSSRTEVYFNTQYF. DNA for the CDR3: TGTGCCAGCAGTTCGCGGACAGAGGTTTATTTCAATACGCAGTATTTT.

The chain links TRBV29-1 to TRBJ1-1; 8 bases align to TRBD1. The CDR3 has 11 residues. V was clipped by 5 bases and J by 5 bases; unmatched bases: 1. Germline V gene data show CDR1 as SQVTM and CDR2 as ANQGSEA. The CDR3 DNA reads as TGCAGCGTTAACAGGGGGACTGAAGCTTTCTTT. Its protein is CSVNRGTEAFF.